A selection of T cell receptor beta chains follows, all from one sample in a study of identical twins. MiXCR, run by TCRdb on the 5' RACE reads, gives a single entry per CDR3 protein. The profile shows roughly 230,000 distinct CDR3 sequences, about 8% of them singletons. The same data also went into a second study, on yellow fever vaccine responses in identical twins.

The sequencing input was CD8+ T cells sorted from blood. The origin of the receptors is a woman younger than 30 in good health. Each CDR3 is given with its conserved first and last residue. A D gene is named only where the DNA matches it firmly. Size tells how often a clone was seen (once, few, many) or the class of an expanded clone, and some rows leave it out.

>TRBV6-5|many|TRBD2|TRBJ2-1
CASSYGTNREQFF
TGTGCCAGCAGTTACGGGACTAATCGTGAGCAGTTCTTC
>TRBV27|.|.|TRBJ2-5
CASRRLGQLETQYF
TGTGCCAGCAGGAGGTTGGGGCAGCTAGAGACCCAGTACTTC
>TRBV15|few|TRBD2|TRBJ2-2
CATSRGSDTGLAGQPNTGELFF
TGTGCCACCAGCAGAGGGTCCGACACGGGACTAGCGGGACAACCGAACACCGGGGAGCTGTTTTTT
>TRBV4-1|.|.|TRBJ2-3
CASSQDLGARALTDTQYF
TGCGCCAGCAGCCAAGATCTAGGCGCGCGAGCGCTCACAGATACGCAGTATTTT
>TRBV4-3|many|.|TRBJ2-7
CASSPDYSTYYEQYF
TGCGCCAGCAGCCCCGATTACTCAACATACTACGAGCAGTACTTC
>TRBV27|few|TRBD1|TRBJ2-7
CASSLSAGTGGYEQYF
TGTGCCAGCAGTTTGTCGGCTGGGACAGGGGGATACGAGCAGTACTTC
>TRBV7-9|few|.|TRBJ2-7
CASSLGWTEDREQYF
TGTGCCAGCAGCTTAGGTTGGACAGAGGATCGCGAGCAGTACTTC
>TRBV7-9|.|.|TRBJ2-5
CASSIGIGGETQYF
TGTGCCAGCAGCATCGGGATTGGGGGGGAGACCCAGTACTTC
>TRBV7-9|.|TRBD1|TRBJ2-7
CASSPRQGAGEQYF
TGTGCCAGCAGCCCCCGACAGGGGGCTGGAGAGCAGTACTTC
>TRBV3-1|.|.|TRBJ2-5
CASSQDAPLLETQYF
TGTGCCAGCAGCCAAGATGCCCCCCTCCTAGAGACCCAGTACTTC
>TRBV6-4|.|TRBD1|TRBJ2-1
CASSDFEGQGSNEQFF
TGTGCCAGCAGTGACTTCGAAGGACAGGGGTCAAATGAGCAGTTCTTC
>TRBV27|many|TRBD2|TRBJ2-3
CASSPTSGGTDTQYF
TGTGCCAGCAGTCCTACTAGCGGGGGTACAGATACGCAGTATTTT
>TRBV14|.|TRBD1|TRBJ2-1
CASSQRDRVYNEQFF
TGTGCCAGCAGCCAAAGGGACAGGGTTTACAATGAGCAGTTCTTC
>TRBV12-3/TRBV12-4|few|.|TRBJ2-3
CASSTGLGGGDTQYF
TGTGCCAGCAGCACCGGCCTGGGTGGGGGAGATACGCAGTATTTT
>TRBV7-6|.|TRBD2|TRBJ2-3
CASSPDSGGVYTQYF
TGTGCCAGCAGCCCAGATAGCGGGGGGGTGTATACGCAGTATTTT
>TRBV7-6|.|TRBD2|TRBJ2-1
CATGTMGSNEQFF
TGTGCTACCGGGACTATGGGATCCAATGAGCAGTTCTTC
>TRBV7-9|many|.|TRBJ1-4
CASSFRDEKLFF
TGTGCCAGCAGCTTCAGGGATGAAAAACTGTTTTTT
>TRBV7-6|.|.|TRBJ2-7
CASSLLIGTYEQYF
TGTGCCAGCAGCTTATTAATCGGTACCTACGAGCAGTACTTC
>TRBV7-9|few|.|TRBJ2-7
CASSFRDHPYEQYF
TGTGCCAGCAGCTTCAGGGACCACCCCTACGAGCAGTACTTC
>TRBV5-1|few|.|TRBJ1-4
CASSQGRDYEKLFF
TGCGCCAGCAGCCAGGGACGTGATTATGAAAAACTGTTTTTT
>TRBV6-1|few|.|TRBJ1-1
CASFPGRRTEAFF
TGTGCCAGCTTCCCGGGACGACGGACTGAAGCTTTCTTT
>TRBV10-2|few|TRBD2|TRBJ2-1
CASRGGGRSGRHEQFF
TGCGCCAGCAGGGGGGGGGGTAGGAGCGGGAGACATGAGCAGTTCTTC
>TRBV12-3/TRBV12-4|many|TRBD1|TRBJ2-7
CASTTSPTGVYEQYF
TGTGCCAGCACCACTAGCCCGACAGGGGTATACGAGCAGTACTTC
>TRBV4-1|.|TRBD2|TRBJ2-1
CASSQSGGPGNEQFF
TGCGCCAGCAGCCAATCGGGGGGGCCGGGGAATGAGCAGTTCTTC
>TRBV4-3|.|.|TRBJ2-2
CASRQGVRELFF
TGCGCCAGCAGACAGGGAGTAAGGGAGCTGTTTTTT
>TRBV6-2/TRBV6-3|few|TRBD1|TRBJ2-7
CASSFPPGQGIDEQYF
TGTGCCAGCAGTTTTCCCCCGGGACAGGGAATCGACGAGCAGTACTTC
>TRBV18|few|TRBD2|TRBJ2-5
CASSPPAGVGETQYF
TGTGCCAGCTCACCTCCAGCGGGAGTAGGGGAGACCCAGTACTTC
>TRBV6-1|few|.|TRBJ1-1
CASSQQGGTEAFF
TGTGCCAGCAGTCAACAGGGTGGAACTGAAGCTTTCTTT